This T cell receptor (beta chain) originates from a study of coeliac disease. Study overall: Without high-resolution HLA typing, biased TRBV7-2 usage was examined as a proof of principle.

The method was immunoSEQ multiplex PCR; TCRdb's version includes in-frame clones alone and lacks a portion of them. The table has around 9,000 clones, about 64% seen once. Germline V gene data show CDR1 as MGHRA and CDR2 as YSYEKL. The CDR3 totals 13 residues. Trimming left V 6 bases short and J 0 bases short, with 8 bases between. The sequenced material came from lamina propria lymphocytes from the gut. J is TRBJ1-1 and V is TRBV4-1; the D is unclear. The clonotype was recovered from a woman aged 55-75 years with celiac disease. The CDR3 nucleotides are TGCGCCAGCAGTCGAACAGTGAACACTGAAGCTTTCTTT. This translates into CASSRTVNTEAFF.